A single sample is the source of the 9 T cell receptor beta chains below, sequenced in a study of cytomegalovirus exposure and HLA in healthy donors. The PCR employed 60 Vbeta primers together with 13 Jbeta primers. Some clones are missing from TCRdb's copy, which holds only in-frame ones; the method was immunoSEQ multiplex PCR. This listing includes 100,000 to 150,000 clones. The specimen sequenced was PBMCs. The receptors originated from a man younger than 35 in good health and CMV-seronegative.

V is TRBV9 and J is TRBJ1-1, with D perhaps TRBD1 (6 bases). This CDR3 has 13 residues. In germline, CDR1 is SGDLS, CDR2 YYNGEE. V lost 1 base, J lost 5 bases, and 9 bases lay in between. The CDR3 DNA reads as TGTGCCAGCAGCGTAAGGGGGAAAACTGAAGCTTTCTTT. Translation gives CASSVRGKTEAFF.

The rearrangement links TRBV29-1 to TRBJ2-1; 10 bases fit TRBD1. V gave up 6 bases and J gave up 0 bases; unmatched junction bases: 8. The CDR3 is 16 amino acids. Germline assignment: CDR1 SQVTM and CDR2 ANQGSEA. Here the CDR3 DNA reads TGCAGCGTCTGGGACAGGGGCGAAGTCTCCTACAATGAGCAGTTCTTC. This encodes CSVWDRGEVSYNEQFF.

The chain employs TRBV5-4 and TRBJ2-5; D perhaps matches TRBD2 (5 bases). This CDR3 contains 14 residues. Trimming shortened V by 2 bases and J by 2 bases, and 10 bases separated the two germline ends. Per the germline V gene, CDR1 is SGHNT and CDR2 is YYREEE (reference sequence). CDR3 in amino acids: CASSFRSGQETQYF. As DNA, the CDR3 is TGTGCCAGCAGCTTTCGATCGGGGCAAGAGACCCAGTACTTC.

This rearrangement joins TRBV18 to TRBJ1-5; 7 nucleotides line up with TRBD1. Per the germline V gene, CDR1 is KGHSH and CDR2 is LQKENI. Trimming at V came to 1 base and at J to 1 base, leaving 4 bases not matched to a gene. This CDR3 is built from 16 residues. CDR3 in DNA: TGTGCCAGCTCACCACGAGGGGGCGGAAGCAATCAGCCCCAGCATTTT. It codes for CASSPRGGGSNQPQHF. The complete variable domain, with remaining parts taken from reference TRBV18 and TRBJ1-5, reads NAGVMQNPRHLVRRRGQEARLRCSPMKGHSHVYWYRQLPEEGLKFMVYLQKENIIDESGMPKERFSAEFPKEGPSILRIQQVVRGDSAAYFCASSPRGGGSNQPQHFGDGTRLSIL.

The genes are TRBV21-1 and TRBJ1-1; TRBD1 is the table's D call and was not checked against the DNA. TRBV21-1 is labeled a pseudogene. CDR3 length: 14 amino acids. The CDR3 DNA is TGTGCCAGCAGCAAAGGGGGACAGGCCAGTGAAGCTTTCTTT. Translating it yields CASSKGGQASEAFF.

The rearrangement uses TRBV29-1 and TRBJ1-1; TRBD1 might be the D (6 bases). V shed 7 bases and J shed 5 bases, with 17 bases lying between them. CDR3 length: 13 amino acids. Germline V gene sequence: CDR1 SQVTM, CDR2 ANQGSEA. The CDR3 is CSEMTGPGTEAFF. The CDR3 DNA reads TGCAGCGAGATGACAGGACCCGGGACTGAAGCTTTCTTT. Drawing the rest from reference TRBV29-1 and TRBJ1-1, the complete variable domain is SAVISQKPSRDICQRGTSLTIQCQVDSQVTMMFWYRQQPGQSLTLIATANQGSEATYESGFVIDKFPISRPNLTFSTLTVSNMSPEDSSIYLCSEMTGPGTEAFFGQGTRLTVV.

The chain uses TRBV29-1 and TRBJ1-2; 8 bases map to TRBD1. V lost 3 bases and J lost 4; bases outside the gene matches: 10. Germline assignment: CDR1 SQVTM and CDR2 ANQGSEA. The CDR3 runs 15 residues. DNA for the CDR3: TGCAGCGTTGACGCGGCGACAGGGGTTCTCTATGGCTACACCTTC. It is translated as CSVDAATGVLYGYTF.

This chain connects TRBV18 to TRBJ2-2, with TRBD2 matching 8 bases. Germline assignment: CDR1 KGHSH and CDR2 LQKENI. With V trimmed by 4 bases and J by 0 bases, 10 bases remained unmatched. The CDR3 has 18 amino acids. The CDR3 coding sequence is TGTGCCAGCTCACGGGGCGGGAGGCCCCAGACGAACACCGGGGAGCTGTTTTTT. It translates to CASSRGGRPQTNTGELFF.

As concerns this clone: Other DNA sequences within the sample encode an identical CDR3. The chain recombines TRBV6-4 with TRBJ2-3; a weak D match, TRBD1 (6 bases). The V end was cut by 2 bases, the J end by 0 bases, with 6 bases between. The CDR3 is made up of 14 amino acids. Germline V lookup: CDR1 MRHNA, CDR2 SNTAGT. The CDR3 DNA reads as TGTGCCAGCAGTGACAGGGGGAGCACAGATACGCAGTATTTT. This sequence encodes CASSDRGSTDTQYF.